This T cell receptor (beta chain) derives from a study of CD8 T cells in ankylosing spondylitis. As concerns this clonotype: The antigen remains unidentified.

Making the TCR beta libraries involved quantitative 5'-RACE with molecular barcodes. Each CDR3 protein is one row after TCRdb ran MiXCR on the 5' RACE reads. The sample includes about 190,000 distinct CDR3 sequences, around 13% of them seen just once. General study results and limits: CD8+ by phenotype, disease-linked clones were relatively rare in peripheral blood. For ankylosing spondylitis blood, a TCR beta motif of 7 or 8 highly homologous variants appeared characteristic. Certain motif variants had earlier appeared in reactive arthritis synovial fluid and blood.

The CDR3 totals 16 residues. The junction had 5 bases not matched to a gene; V was cut back by 4 bases and J by 0 bases. CDR1 is SEHNR and CDR2 is FQNEAQ in the germline V gene (reference sequence). The V and J genes are TRBV7-9 and TRBJ2-7; 11 nucleotides agree with TRBD1. Sequencing used blood, either unsorted or a sorted T cell fraction (not recorded which). The receptor was derived from a female donor with ankylosing spondylitis or in good health (not recorded which). CDR3 coding DNA: TGTGCCAGCAGCTCTCCCGGACAGGGGGCCTCCTACGAGCAGTACTTC. This sequence encodes CASSSPGQGASYEQYF.